The entry below gives a single T cell receptor beta chain sequence along with its context. This sample was included in a study of PD-L1 blockade in urothelial cancer. As for the study in general: The patients first took atezolizumab at some point between 2014 and 2015, receiving 1,200 mg intravenously every 3 weeks. Blood-derived samples held a median roughly 140,000 T cells.

Time point described: pretreatment peripheral blood. J lost 2 bases, V lost 7 bases, and 4 bases had no gene match. The CDR3 totals 14 residues. Per germline, CDR1 WSHSY and CDR2 SAAADI. Each PCR contained spiked-in synthetic TCR analog templates. The assay was immunoSEQ multiplex PCR, and TCRdb's table has in-frame clones only and misses some. The table has approximately 72,000 clones, around 86% seen once. The source of this sequence is a man aged 55 to 70 with urothelial cancer. The chain has TRBV10-2 and TRBJ1-3; 8 nucleotides align to TRBD1. Sequences were derived from PBMCs, sampled around atezolizumab (anti-PD-L1) treatment. The CDR3 region is CASKLTGAGNTIYF. DNA of the CDR3: TGCGCCAGCAAGTTGACAGGGGCTGGAAACACCATATATTTT.